This T cell receptor (beta chain) was recovered during a study of radiation and T cells in renal cell carcinoma. Germline trimming cut 4 bases from V and 4 bases from J; bases unmatched to any gene: 10. Germline lookup yields CDR1 MGHDK and CDR2 SYGVNS. The CDR3 length is 16 residues. The time point here: blood 4 weeks post-SBRT, at nephrectomy. Treatment of the sample: 15 Gy SBRT to primary tumor, nephrectomy 4 weeks later. Nephrectomy followed 15 Gy stereotactic body radiation by 4 weeks. Study outcomes and limitations: From baseline, blood top tumor clonotypes peaked at 2 weeks post-radiation.

A word on this clone: What it binds is unknown.

Generated by immunoSEQ multiplex PCR, the TCRdb table keeps only in-frame clones and is missing some. The sample has approximately 150,000 clones, approximately 86% seen once; the top ten hold around 17%. The rearrangement uses TRBV25-1 and TRBJ2-5, with 9 bases that match TRBD1. The source material was blood, sampled from a patient whose treatment included radiotherapy and nephrectomy. This TCR was sampled from a woman aged 50 to 60 with renal cell carcinoma. This chain's CDR3 is CASSGPGTGSRETQYF. The CDR3 bases are TGTGCCAGCAGTGGGCCCGGGACAGGGAGTCGAGAGACCCAGTACTTC.